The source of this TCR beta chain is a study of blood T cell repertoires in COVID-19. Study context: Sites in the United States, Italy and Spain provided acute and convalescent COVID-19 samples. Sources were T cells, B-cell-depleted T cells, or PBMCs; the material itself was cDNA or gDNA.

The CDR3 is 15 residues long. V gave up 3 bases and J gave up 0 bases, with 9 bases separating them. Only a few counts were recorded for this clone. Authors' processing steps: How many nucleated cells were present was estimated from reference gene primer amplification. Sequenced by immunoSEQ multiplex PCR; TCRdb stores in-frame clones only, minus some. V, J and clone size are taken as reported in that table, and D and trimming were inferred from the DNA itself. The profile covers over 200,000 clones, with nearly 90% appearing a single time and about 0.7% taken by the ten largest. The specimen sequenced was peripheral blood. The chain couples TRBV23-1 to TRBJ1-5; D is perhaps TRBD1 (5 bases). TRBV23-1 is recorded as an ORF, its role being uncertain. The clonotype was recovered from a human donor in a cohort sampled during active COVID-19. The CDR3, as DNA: TGCGCCAGCAGTCAGGACAAATATAGCAATCAGCCCCAGCATTTT. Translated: CASSQDKYSNQPQHF.